This T cell receptor (beta chain) stems from a study of T cell responses to AZD1222 COVID-19 vaccine (dated by TCRdb to the early 2020s). A note on the overall study: Because spike-specific TCR depth and breadth did not differ between the two schedules, AZD1222 recipients who got a second dose at roughly 4 weeks were pooled with those who got a second dose at roughly 12 weeks. TCR sequencing was performed for over 230 trial participants, of whom 207 were given two doses of AZD1222 and around 25 were given two doses of MenACWY control vaccine. Enrollment into the trials was organized by age into subgroups of 18-55, 56-69 and 70-plus years, and those subgroups contained roughly 150, 30 and 60 TCR-sequenced participants, respectively. Overall study outcomes, separate from this receptor: Because no day 14 peak-response samples were available, repertoires were characterized only after the peak T cell response. Epitopes outside the regions mutated in the B.1.351 and B.1.1.7 variants were reportedly recognized by nearly half of the unique spike-specific TCRs. Conclusions about previously exposed vaccinees are limited because only six or seven AZD1222 recipients were SARS-CoV-2 seropositive at baseline. In the small 56-69-year group, the increase in depth fell short of significance, most likely because of low power. A significant rise in spike-specific TCR breadth and depth was observed after two AZD1222 doses relative to day 0 and relative to MenACWY recipients. CD4 TCRs associated with the vaccine covered the entire spike protein, and the dominant responses were in regions 160-218 and 743-854. Most participants were white British and females outnumbered males, and the authors suggested that clonal diversity may have been underestimated.

Comment on this clone: No cognate antigen has been identified for it. Base qualities are not at hand, and no much larger clone is one base apart.

The CDR3 regions of human TCRbeta chains were analyzed by immunosequencing. Per the authors' processing: Repertoire TCRs were checked for matches against a reference library of SARS-CoV-2-specific TCRs that had been generated using the MIRA antigen-specificity platform. Breadth meant the fraction of unique TCRs that were SARS-CoV-2-associated, whereas depth meant the fraction of total T cells that were SARS-CoV-2-associated. Using the MIRA data, every spike-specific TCR was mapped to the spike region that the TCR reacted to and assigned to either a CD4 or a CD8 class. Log10-transformed breadth and depth values were compared by one-way ANOVA with Sidak's multiple comparisons tests. TCRdb limited this immuneACCESS table to in-frame rearrangements with V and J called. A share of clones is missing; checked studies link under half to unresolved V genes, and the rest is unexplained. V, J and clone size were drawn from that table, and D and trimming were deduced from the DNA. A total of 150,000 or so clones appear in this sample, roughly 90% of them only once. The ten largest clones represent roughly 5.1% of the sample.

The germline V gene (reference sequence) gives CDR1 as LGHDT and CDR2 as YNNKEL. Trimming costs V 5 bases and J 3 bases, and their ends lie 11 bases apart. From the cysteine up to the phenylalanine, the CDR3 has a length of 13 residues. The retained sequence is limited to the CDR3, 39 bases, with the frame set at the first base. Read against the paper, the sample's time point label means: baseline before first vaccination. Vaccinee samples were obtained from the UK trials COV001 and COV002, which included a single-blind randomized controlled phase 2/3 trial of AZD1222 (ChAdOx1 nCoV-19) in healthy adults. For TCRbeta chain sequencing, PBMC samples were collected from trial participants at day 0 and at day 28 after the second dose.

This chain joins TRBV3-1 (or the pseudogene TRBV3-2) to TRBJ2-7; the D gene is unclear. The TCR was taken from an adult in good health. This material consisted of peripheral blood, taken on day 0 of AZD1222 vaccination. The CDR3 in this case is CASSGGTRYEQYF. Read as DNA, the sequence is TGTGCCAGCAGCGGCGGTACCCGCTACGAGCAGTACTTC.